Reported below is one T cell receptor beta chain. V gave up 1 base and J gave up 8 bases, with 5 bases separating them. The CDR3 runs to 11 residues. CDR1 is MNHNS, CDR2 SASEGT, per germline. The data derive from a study of blood T cell repertoires in COVID-19. Study context: Both acute and convalescent COVID-19 samples were obtained from the United States, Italy and Spain. T cells, B-cell-depleted T cells, or PBMCs provided the cDNA or gDNA that served as material.

Measured with immunoSEQ multiplex PCR; TCRdb has only the in-frame clones, and not every one. This table has a few hundred thousand clones, around 86% appearing once. Input material: PBMCs or T cells enriched from blood (not recorded which). The TCR comes from a woman between 45 and 65 years old who had recovered from COVID-19. V is TRBV6-1 and J is TRBJ1-2; D is unclear. This CDR3 is CASSEVAGYTF. The DNA of the CDR3 is TGTGCCAGCAGTGAAGTAGCCGGCTACACCTTC.